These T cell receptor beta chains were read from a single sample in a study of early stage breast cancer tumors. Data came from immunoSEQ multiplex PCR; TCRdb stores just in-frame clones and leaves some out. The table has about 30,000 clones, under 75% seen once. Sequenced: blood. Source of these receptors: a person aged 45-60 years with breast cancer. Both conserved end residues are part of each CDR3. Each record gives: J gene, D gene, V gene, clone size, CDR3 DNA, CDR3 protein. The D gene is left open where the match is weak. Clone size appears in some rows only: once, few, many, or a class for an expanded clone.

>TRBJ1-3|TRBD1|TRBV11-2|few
TGTGCCAGCAGCTTATCATCAGGGGGTGACCCTGGAAACACCATATATTTT
CASSLSSGGDPGNTIYF
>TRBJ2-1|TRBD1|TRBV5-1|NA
TGCGCCAGCAACCCGGGACAGTCCTACAATGAGCAGTTCTTC
CASNPGQSYNEQFF
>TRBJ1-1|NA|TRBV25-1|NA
TGTGCCAGCAGTGCACAGGGGAACACTGAAGCTTTCTTT
CASSAQGNTEAFF
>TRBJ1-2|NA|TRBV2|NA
TGTGCCAGCAGCCTGACAGCAAACTATGGCTACACCTTC
CASSLTANYGYTF
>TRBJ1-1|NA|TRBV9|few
TGTGCCAGCAGCACATCGACAGACCTAAACACTGAAGCTTTCTTT
CASSTSTDLNTEAFF
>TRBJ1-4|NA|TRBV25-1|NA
TGTGCCAGCAGTGGGGCCGGGACTAATGAAAAACTGTTTTTT
CASSGAGTNEKLFF
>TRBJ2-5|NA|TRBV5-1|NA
TGCGCCAGCAGCTTGCGGGGAGCGATTACCGAAGAGACCCAGTACTTC
CASSLRGAITEETQYF
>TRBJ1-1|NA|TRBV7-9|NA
TGTGCCAGCAGCTTTGGGGAGGTAGGCACTGAAGCTTTCTTT
CASSFGEVGTEAFF
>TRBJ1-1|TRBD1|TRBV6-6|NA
TGTGCCAGCAGTAACAGGGGGCAGAGTGAAGCTTTCTTT
CASSNRGQSEAFF
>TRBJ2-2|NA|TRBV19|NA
TGTGCCAGTAACACAGCCTTCGCGAACACCGGGGAGCTGTTTTTT
CASNTAFANTGELFF
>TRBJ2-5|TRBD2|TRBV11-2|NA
TGTGCCAGCAGCTTAGAACTAGCGGGAATAAAAGAGACCCAGTACTTC
CASSLELAGIKETQYF
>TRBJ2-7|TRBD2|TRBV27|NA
TGTGCCAGCACTCGGCTAGCGGGAGATGACGAGCAGTACTTC
CASTRLAGDDEQYF
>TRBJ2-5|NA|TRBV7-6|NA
TGTGCCAGCAGCTTCCAAGAGACCCAGTACTTC
CASSFQETQYF
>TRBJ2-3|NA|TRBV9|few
TGTGCCAGCAGCGTAGGGTTCTCCCTTGGCACAGATACGCAGTATTTT
CASSVGFSLGTDTQYF
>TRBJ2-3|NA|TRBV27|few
TGTGCCAGCAGTTTACCCCCCGCAGATACGCAGTATTTT
CASSLPPADTQYF
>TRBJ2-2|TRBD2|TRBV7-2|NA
TGTGCCAGCAGCCCCAGCCCGGGCGGCGGGAGGGGGACCGGGGAGCTGTTTTTT
CASSPSPGGGRGTGELFF
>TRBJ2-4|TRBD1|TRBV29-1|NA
TGCAGCGTTCAGGGGGATCAGAAGGATAGGGTAAAAAACATTCAGTACTTC
CSVQGDQKDRVKNIQYF
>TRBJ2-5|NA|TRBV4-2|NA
TGTGCCAGCAGCCGAAAGATATGGGAAGAGACCCAGTACTTC
CASSRKIWEETQYF
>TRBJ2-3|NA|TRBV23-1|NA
TGCGCCAGCAGTCAATCCCCGGTACGAATCACAGATACGCAGTATTTT
CASSQSPVRITDTQYF
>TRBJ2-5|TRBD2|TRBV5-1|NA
TGCGCCAGCAGCTTGGTACTAGCGGGAAGAGAGACCCAGTACTTC
CASSLVLAGRETQYF
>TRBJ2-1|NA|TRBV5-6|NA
TGTGCCAGCAGCTTGGGACGGCCTTACAATGAGCAGTTCTTC
CASSLGRPYNEQFF
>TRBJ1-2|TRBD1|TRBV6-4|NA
TGTGCCAGCAGTGACGATTGGACAGGAAGCTATGGCTACACCTTC
CASSDDWTGSYGYTF
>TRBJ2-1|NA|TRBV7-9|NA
TGTGCCAGCCCTCAAAAGGGGGTATTTTACGACAATGAGCAGTTCTTC
CASPQKGVFYDNEQFF
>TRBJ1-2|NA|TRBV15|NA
TGTGCCACCAGCAGAGCGACAGACTCCTACACCTTC
CATSRATDSYTF
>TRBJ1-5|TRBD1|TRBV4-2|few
TGTGCCAGCAGCCAAGATCGCCAGGGGGGACATCAGCCCCAGCATTTT
CASSQDRQGGHQPQHF
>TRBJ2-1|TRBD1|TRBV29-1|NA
TGCAGCGTTGCCCCAAAAGGGGGCCAGAGCTCCTACAATGAGCAGTTCTTC
CSVAPKGGQSSYNEQFF
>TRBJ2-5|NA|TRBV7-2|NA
TGTGCCAGCAGCTCAATGGGGGGCCACGAGACCCAGTACTTC
CASSSMGGHETQYF
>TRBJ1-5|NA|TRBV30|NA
TGTGCCTGGAGTGTAGGGAGTCGGGGACTTCAGCCCCAGCATTTT
CAWSVGSRGLQPQHF
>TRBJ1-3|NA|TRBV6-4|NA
TGTGCCAGCAGCAAACAGGGAGGATCTGGAAACACCATATATTTT
CASSKQGGSGNTIYF
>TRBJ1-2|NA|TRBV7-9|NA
TGTGCCAGCAGCTTAGAGAGCACTAGCTACACCTTC
CASSLESTSYTF
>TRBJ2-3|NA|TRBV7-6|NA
TGTGCCAGCAGCTTAGTGGGGGTAGATACGCAGTATTTT
CASSLVGVDTQYF
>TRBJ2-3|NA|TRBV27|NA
TGTGCCACCGGGTTAGTCGGCACAGATACGCAGTATTTT
CATGLVGTDTQYF
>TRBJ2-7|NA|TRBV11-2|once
TGTGCCAGCAGCTTAGGGAAGTACGAGCAGTACTTC
CASSLGKYEQYF
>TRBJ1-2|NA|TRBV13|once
TGTGCCAGCAGCTCCAGAGTAGGGGTCTATGGCTACACCTTC
CASSSRVGVYGYTF
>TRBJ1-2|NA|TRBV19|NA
TGTGCCAGTAGTATAGAAGGGGGCTATGGCTACACCTTC
CASSIEGGYGYTF
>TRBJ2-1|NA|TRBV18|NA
TGTGCCAGCTCCCCCTTGGGGGCGAGGACAAGGGCCCTCAATTACAATGAGCAGTTCTTC
CASSPLGARTRALNYNEQFF
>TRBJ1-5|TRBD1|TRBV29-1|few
TGCAGCGTTGAGGGACAGCTGAATCAGCCCCAGCATTTT
CSVEGQLNQPQHF
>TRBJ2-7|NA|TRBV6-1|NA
TGTGCCAGCAGTGTACAGGGAACCTACGAGCAGTACTTC
CASSVQGTYEQYF
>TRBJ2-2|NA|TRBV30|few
TGTGCCTGGAGTGTCGGGAACACCGGGGAGCTGTTTTTT
CAWSVGNTGELFF
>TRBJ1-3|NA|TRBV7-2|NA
TGTGCCAGCAGCTTAGCGACAGTTGGAAACACCATATATTTT
CASSLATVGNTIYF
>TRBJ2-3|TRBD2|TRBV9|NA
TGTGCCAGCAGCGCCGGGACTAGCAGAGATACGCAGTATTTT
CASSAGTSRDTQYF
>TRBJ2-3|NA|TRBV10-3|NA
TGTGCCATCGGCGACCCTTATTCCGGGGCCCTAGATACGCAGTATTTT
CAIGDPYSGALDTQYF
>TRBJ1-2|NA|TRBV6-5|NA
TGTGCCAGCAGTTACTCGTTTACGGCCCTGGATAGCTACACCTTC
CASSYSFTALDSYTF
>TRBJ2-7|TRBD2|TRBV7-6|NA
TGTGCCAGCAGCTTAACCGGGGGGGGAGGAAGCCACGATCCTTACGAGCAGTACTTC
CASSLTGGGGSHDPYEQYF
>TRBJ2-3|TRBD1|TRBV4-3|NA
TGCGCCAGCAGCCGCCCCCCGGGACAGGGGTCAGATACGCAGTATTTT
CASSRPPGQGSDTQYF
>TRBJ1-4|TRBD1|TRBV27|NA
TGTGCCAGCAGTCTCAGGGGGCAGGATGAAAAACTGTTTTTT
CASSLRGQDEKLFF
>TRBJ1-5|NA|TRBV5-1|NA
TGCGCCAGCAGCTTGGAGGGGTATAGCAATCAGCCCCAGCATTTT
CASSLEGYSNQPQHF
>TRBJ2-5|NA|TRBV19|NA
TGTGCCAGTAGTGTGGAAGAGACCCAGTACTTC
CASSVEETQYF
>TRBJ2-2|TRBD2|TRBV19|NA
TGTGCCAGTTGGACTAGCGGGAGGTCCAACACCGGGGAGCTGTTTTTT
CASWTSGRSNTGELFF
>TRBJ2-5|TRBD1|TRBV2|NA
TGTGCCAGCAGTGATGGACAGGGAGGTGAGACCCAGTACTTC
CASSDGQGGETQYF
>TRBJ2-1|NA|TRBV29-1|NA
TGCAGCGTGGGGGAAGCGTGGGAGCAGTTCTTC
CSVGEAWEQFF
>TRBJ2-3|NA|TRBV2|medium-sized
TGTGCCAGCAACCCAGGGGAAGCCCTCGCGCAGTATTTT
CASNPGEALAQYF
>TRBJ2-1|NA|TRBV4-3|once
TGCGCCAGCAGCCAAGAGGGGGGTTACAATGAGCAGTTCTTC
CASSQEGGYNEQFF
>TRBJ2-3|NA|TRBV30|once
TGTGCCTGGAGCGAAAGGGTTTCCGATACGCAGTATTTT
CAWSERVSDTQYF
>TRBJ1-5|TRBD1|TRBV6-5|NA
TGTGCCAGCACCACAGGGGCGGCGAGTCAGCCCCAGCATTTT
CASTTGAASQPQHF
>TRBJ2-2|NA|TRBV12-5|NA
TGTGCTAGTGGTTTGGGAGGCACCGGGGAGCTGTTTTTT
CASGLGGTGELFF
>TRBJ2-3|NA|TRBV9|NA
TGTGCCAGCAGCGTAGTAGGCAGTGGAGATACGCAGTATTTT
CASSVVGSGDTQYF